The 28 T cell receptor beta chains below come from one sample, sequenced in a study of vaccination effects on CD4 cells after COVID-19. Generated by immunoSEQ multiplex PCR, the TCRdb table keeps only in-frame clones and is missing some. Of some 30,000 clones detected, roughly 85% appear once; the ten largest clones hold around 1.4%. With the ViraFEST assay, the study expanded antigen-specific CD4+ T cells using viral peptide pools, then sequenced them. Isolation of CD4+ T cells took place after 10 days of culture. The cohort was immunized with two doses of either the BNT162b2 or mRNA-1273 vaccine. The antigens of these receptors remain unknown. The source material was CD4+ T cells from PBMCs cultured with HCoV-NL63 spike peptides, sampled after COVID-19 vaccination. The receptor set was obtained from a human donor who received a COVID-19 vaccine. Some clones in this sample may be carry-over from other donors' samples.

The chain combines TRBV24-1 with TRBJ1-2; 7 bases map to TRBD1. Germline CDR1 KGHDR, CDR2 SFDVKD. V shed 7 bases and J 7 bases; nucleotides not matched to a gene: 8. The CDR3 extends over 13 amino acids. The CDR3 here is CATRGGADFGYTF. The CDR3 DNA follows: TGTGCCACCAGAGGGGGCGCGGACTTTGGCTACACCTTC.

Comment on this clone: Mismatch with germline at one junction end may stem from a read error. The chain has TRBV5-1 and TRBJ2-1, with 12 bases lining up with TRBD1. Germline V gene lookup returns CDR1 SGHRS and CDR2 YFSETQ. The CDR3 totals 16 residues. CDR3 DNA sequence: TGCGCCAGCAGCTCAAGGCGGGACAGGGGGCCAGTAAGGTTCCTCTTC. As protein: CASSSRRDRGPVRFLF.

The CDR3 nucleotides read TGCGCCAGCAGCCGTACTAGCGGGGGTAACACCGGGGAGCTGTTTTTT. Translation gives CASSRTSGGNTGELFF. This chain uses TRBV4-1 with TRBJ2-2, with 11 bases matching TRBD2. Germline trimming cut 4 bases from V and 2 bases from J; bases unmatched to any gene: 3. This CDR3 spans 16 amino acids. Per the germline V gene, CDR1 is MGHRA and CDR2 is YSYEKL.

This sequence joins TRBV6-2 or TRBV6-3 and TRBJ1-4, with D uncertain. The CDR3 spans 12 residues. Germline-derived CDR1 and CDR2 are MNHEY and SVGEGT. Trimming pared 2 bases from V and 7 bases from J, leaving 5 bases between. CDR3: CASSYPTEKLFF. CDR3 sequence (DNA): TGTGCCAGCAGTTACCCTACTGAAAAACTGTTTTTT.

The chain couples TRBV24-1 to TRBJ2-3, with D uncertain. Germline CDR1 and CDR2: KGHDR and SFDVKD. Trimming took 4 bases from V and 4 from J, leaving 8 bases between them. This CDR3 comprises 13 residues. CDR3 protein: CATSDWPPDTQYF. The DNA for the CDR3 is TGTGCCACCAGTGACTGGCCACCAGATACGCAGTATTTT.

This chain connects TRBV4-3 to TRBJ1-5; D gene uncertain. CDR3 length equals 13 residues. Deletions cut 1 base from V and 5 bases from J, with 6 bases between. Germline V gene lookup returns CDR1 LGHNA and CDR2 YSLEER. The CDR3 spells CASSQGWDQPQHF. The CDR3 DNA is TGCGCCAGCAGCCAAGGGTGGGATCAGCCCCAGCATTTT.

This clone was seen once. The CDR3 sequence: CASSLWASGGDTQYF. The CDR3 DNA reads as TGTGCCAGCAGCTTATGGGCTAGCGGGGGAGATACGCAGTATTTT. V is TRBV7-3 and J is TRBJ2-3, with 10 nucleotides matching TRBD2. Germline V gene data show CDR1 as SGHTA and CDR2 as FQGTGA. CDR3 length: 15 residues. The V gene end was trimmed by 2 bases and the J gene end by 5 bases; junction bases not matched to a gene: 4.

For the CDR3, the DNA is TGCGCCAGCAGCCCGGCTGGGACAGCGAGCTCCTACAATGAGCAGTTCTTC. Protein: CASSPAGTASSYNEQFF. V usage is TRBV5-1 and J usage is TRBJ2-1; 7 bases are a match to TRBD1. Per the germline V gene, CDR1 is SGHRS and CDR2 is YFSETQ. The CDR3 has 17 amino acids. V lost 4 bases and J lost 0; bases outside the gene matches: 10. Full variable domain (outside the CDR3, taken from reference TRBV5-1 and TRBJ2-1): KAGVTQTPRYLIKTRGQQVTLSCSPISGHRSVSWYQQTPGQGLQFLFEYFSETQRNKGNFPGRFSGRQFSNSRSEMNVSTLELGDSALYLCASSPAGTASSYNEQFFGPGTRLTVL.

The V call is TRBV6-5, the J call TRBJ2-3; D perhaps matches TRBD2 (6 bases). V was cut by 5 bases and J by 0 bases, with 12 bases left in between. This CDR3 comprises 15 residues. CDR1 MNHEY and CDR2 SVGAGI come from the germline V gene. The CDR3 reads CASSTPGLSTDTQYF. The CDR3 region has the DNA TGTGCCAGCAGTACACCGGGACTGAGCACAGATACGCAGTATTTT.

CDR3: CASSFSNLAGGPGTQYF. The CDR3 bases are TGTGCCAGCAGTTTCAGTAACCTAGCGGGGGGGCCCGGGACCCAGTACTTC. The V gene is TRBV5-4, the J gene TRBJ2-5; TRBD2 agrees at 12 bases. The CDR3 is 17 residues long. V gave up 5 bases and J gave up 7 bases; unmatched junction bases: 15. CDR1 is SGHNT and CDR2 is YYREEE in the germline V gene (reference sequence).

The gene calls are TRBV7-3 and TRBJ1-1; no clear D gene. The CDR3 is made up of 15 amino acids. Germline V gene data show CDR1 as SGHTA and CDR2 as FQGTGA. The V end lost 3 bases, the J end lost 0 bases, and 11 bases lay between the germline ends. The CDR3 DNA is TGTGCCAGCAGCTTTCCGTCTGCAGTGAACACTGAAGCTTTCTTT. Protein product: CASSFPSAVNTEAFF.

The V and J genes are TRBV6-8 and TRBJ2-1; TRBD1 aligns across 10 bases. Germline CDR1 MNHGY, CDR2 SAAAGT. This CDR3 is 14 amino acids long. V shed 4 bases and J 9 bases; nucleotides not matched to a gene: 6. CDR3 sequence: CASSFPDRGAEQFF. CDR3 DNA: TGTGCCAGCAGTTTCCCGGACAGGGGGGCTGAGCAGTTCTTC.

This chain's CDR3 is CASSPEMGSANYGYTF. CDR3 DNA: TGTGCCAGCTCACCAGAGATGGGGTCGGCTAACTATGGCTACACCTTC. V and J are TRBV18 and TRBJ1-2; D unresolved. Looked up from germline, CDR1 is KGHSH and CDR2 is LQKENI. The ends were cut back, 2 bases at V and 0 bases at J, with 13 bases in the middle. The CDR3 length is 16 residues. The variable domain in full, with the rest retrieved from reference TRBV18 and TRBJ1-2, is NAGVMQNPRHLVRRRGQEARLRCSPMKGHSHVYWYRQLPEEGLKFMVYLQKENIIDESGMPKERFSAEFPKEGPSILRIQQVVRGDSAAYFCASSPEMGSANYGYTFGSGTRLTVV.

This chain connects TRBV3-1 (or the pseudogene TRBV3-2) to TRBJ1-2, with D unresolved. The germline gives CDR1 LGHDT, CDR2 YNNKEL (reference sequence). This CDR3 has 12 residues. Between the trimmed V and J ends, which lost 2 bases and 8 bases, there was a span of 9 bases. This chain's CDR3 is CASSQTITGYTF. As DNA, the CDR3 is TGTGCCAGCAGCCAAACAATAACAGGCTACACCTTC.

J is TRBJ1-4 and V is TRBV5-1, with D possibly TRBD1 on 6 matching bases. CDR1 is SGHRS, CDR2 YFSETQ, per germline. This CDR3 region has 14 residues. V lost 0 bases to trimming and J lost 4 bases, with 7 bases between them. The CDR3 sequence: CASSLEQGNEKLFF. The DNA of the CDR3 is TGCGCCAGCAGCTTGGAACAGGGTAATGAAAAACTGTTTTTT.

The chain has TRBV5-1 and TRBJ2-5; TRBD2 might be the D (6 bases). Germline CDR1 is SGHRS and CDR2 is YFSETQ. V was pared by 4 bases and J by 2 bases, with 18 bases between. The CDR3 is 16 amino acids. The CDR3 nucleotides read TGCGCCAGCAGCCTGGGCGGCGCGGGGATACAAGAGACCCAGTACTTC. Its protein is CASSLGGAGIQETQYF.

V gene TRBV19 combines with J gene TRBJ1-5; TRBD1 matches at 8 bases. This CDR3 has 16 amino acids. Germline-derived CDR1 and CDR2 are LNHDA and SQIVND (reference sequence). V trimming: 5 bases; J trimming: 3 bases; junction bases outside the gene matches: 9. The CDR3 here is CASSPGGWNPNQPQHF. The DNA of the CDR3 is TGTGCCAGTAGTCCAGGGGGCTGGAATCCCAATCAGCCCCAGCATTTT.

This chain links TRBV6-5 with TRBJ2-3; TRBD1 or TRBD2 may be the D gene (5 bases each). Trimming took 7 bases from V and 2 from J, leaving 16 bases between them. The germline CDR1 and CDR2 sequences are MNHEY and SVGAGI. The CDR3 consists of 15 residues. CDR3: CASMSYGTDTDTQYF. The CDR3 DNA follows: TGTGCCAGCATGAGCTACGGGACGGACACAGATACGCAGTATTTT.

This sequence joins TRBV5-4 and TRBJ1-6; D is possibly TRBD1 (6 bases). Germline lookup yields CDR1 SGHNT and CDR2 YYREEE (reference sequence). This CDR3 spans 16 amino acids. Trimming took off 3 bases at V and 7 bases at J, with 17 bases between the two ends. CDR3 sequence reads: CASSSGHPGANSPLHF. The CDR3 DNA sequence: TGTGCCAGCAGCTCGGGACATCCAGGAGCGAATTCACCCCTCCACTTT.

The rearrangement links TRBV6-1 to TRBJ1-2; D call uncertain. The CDR3 sequence is 15 residues long. With 3 bases removed from V and 0 bases from J, the gap between germline ends came to 11 bases. Germline lookup yields CDR1 MNHNS and CDR2 SASEGT. Written as DNA, the CDR3 is TGTGCCAGCAGTGATGCGGGCGGAGCTAACTATGGCTACACCTTC. This encodes CASSDAGGANYGYTF.

This clone has just a few counts. The chain is built from TRBV7-3 and TRBJ2-2; maybe TRBD2 (6 bases). V was shortened by 4 bases and J by 3 bases, with 15 bases between the two germline ends. CDR1 is SGHTA, CDR2 FQGTGA, per germline. This CDR3 region has 16 residues. In DNA form, the CDR3 reads TGTGCCAGCAGCTCCTACTCCACTAGCTACACCGGGGAGCTGTTTTTT. This codes for CASSSYSTSYTGELFF.

The V call is TRBV11-3, the J call TRBJ1-1; tentative D call: TRBD1 (6 bases). The V end lost 2 bases, the J end lost 4 bases, and 11 bases lay between the germline ends. The CDR3 sequence is 14 residues long. CDR1 and CDR2 from the germline V gene are SGHNT and YENEEA. Here the CDR3 DNA reads TGTGCCAGCAGCTTATCAGGGGAGGTCACTGAAGCTTTCTTT. It specifies CASSLSGEVTEAFF.

The chain links TRBV30 to TRBJ1-5; D is unresolved. Trimming left V 7 bases short and J 2 bases short, with 18 bases between. Germline CDR1 reads GTSNPN; CDR2 reads SVGIG (reference sequence). The CDR3 runs to 15 residues. DNA of the CDR3: TGTGCCTTAGATGACAATGGGGTGGGCAATCAGCCCCAGCATTTT. Encoded protein: CALDDNGVGNQPQHF. The entire variable domain, with the rest obtained from reference TRBV30 and TRBJ1-5, is as follows: SQTIHQWPATLVQPVGSPLSLECTVEGTSNPNLYWYRQAAGRGLQLLFYSVGIGQISSEVPQNLSASRPQDRQFILSSKKLLLSDSGFYLCALDDNGVGNQPQHFGDGTRLSIL.

The chain uses TRBV28 and TRBJ1-1; TRBD1 matches at 9 bases. Germline V CDR1 and CDR2: MDHEN, SYDVKM. The V and J ends lost 6 bases and 8 bases, in that order; junction bases with no gene match: 4. The CDR3 loop spans 12 amino acids. Here the CDR3 reads CASRLQGAEAFF. As DNA, the CDR3 is TGTGCCAGCAGGTTACAGGGGGCGGAAGCTTTCTTT.

This clone was counted between two and nine times. This chain joins TRBV5-1 and TRBJ2-3, with D uncertain. V gave up 4 bases and J gave up 0 bases, with 9 bases separating them. The CDR3 is 14 residues long. In germline, CDR1 is SGHRS, CDR2 YFSETQ. CDR3 in amino acids: CASSPQISTDTQYF. The CDR3 DNA is TGCGCCAGCAGCCCCCAGATCAGCACAGATACGCAGTATTTT.

The CDR3, as DNA: TGTGCCAGCCTACGAGGGGGCGCGACTGAAGCTTTCTTT. It encodes CASLRGGATEAFF. The chain employs TRBV19 and TRBJ1-1, with TRBD1 identical over 7 bases. Germline CDR1 reads LNHDA; CDR2 reads SQIVND (reference sequence). Trimming cost V 9 bases and J 5 bases; bases outside gene matches: 9. This CDR3 is 13 amino acids long.

The J gene is TRBJ1-2, the V gene TRBV6-6; D may be TRBD1 (6 bases). V was cut by 5 bases and J by 2 bases, with 12 bases left in between. The CDR3 has 14 residues. The germline gives CDR1 MNHNY, CDR2 SVGAGI (reference sequence). CDR3 protein: CASSPSGQNYGYTF. The CDR3 DNA reads TGTGCCAGCAGTCCCTCCGGACAGAACTATGGCTACACCTTC.

As DNA, the CDR3 is TGTGCCAGCTCACCACGTGAGACAGGGTTTGGGGAAGCTTTCTTT. It codes for CASSPRETGFGEAFF. The chain combines TRBV18 with TRBJ1-1, with 7 bases matching TRBD1. V gave up 1 base and J gave up 8 bases; unmatched junction bases: 10. The germline V gene has CDR1 KGHSH and CDR2 LQKENI. The CDR3 spans 15 residues.